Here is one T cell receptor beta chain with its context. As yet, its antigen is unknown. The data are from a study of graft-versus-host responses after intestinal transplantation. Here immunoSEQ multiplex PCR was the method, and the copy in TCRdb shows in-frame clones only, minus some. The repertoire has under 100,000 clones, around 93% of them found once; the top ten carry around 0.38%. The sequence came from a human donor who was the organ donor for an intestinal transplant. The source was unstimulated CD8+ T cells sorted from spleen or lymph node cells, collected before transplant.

CDR3 region: CASSQIGGQIYGYTF. In DNA form, the CDR3 reads TGTGCCAGCAGCCAAATCGGGGGGCAGATCTATGGCTACACCTTC. The chain is built from TRBV7-2 and TRBJ1-2; tentative D call: TRBD1 (6 bases). V shed 5 bases and J shed 4 bases, with 17 bases lying between them. Germline assignment: CDR1 SGHTA and CDR2 FQGNSA. This CDR3 contains 15 residues.